This TCR beta chain was retrieved from a study of T cell repertoires in cytomegalovirus infection. Study-wide background: CMV infection plus the matching HLA type was flagged by public TCR beta signatures. Findings and caveats of the study: Within the response measured ex vivo, HLA-C-restricted CMV-specific TCR beta clonotypes were dominant. Summed public TCR beta family frequency identified CMV carriers bearing the relevant HLA.

A single record per CDR3 protein comes from TCRdb applying MiXCR to the reads. The repertoire has 400,000 to 550,000 distinct CDR3 sequences, around 11% of them found once; the top ten carry roughly a tenth. CDR3 length: 17 amino acids. V shed 4 bases, J shed 5 bases, and the junction held 10 bases outside the gene matches. Germline V gene data show CDR1 as MGHRA and CDR2 as YSYEKL. As to this clonotype: The antigen is undetermined.

V usage is TRBV4-1 and J usage is TRBJ2-1; 11 nucleotides agree with TRBD2. The sample taken for sequencing was PBMCs. The sequence was collected from a human donor in good health (CMV status not recorded). Some clones in this sample may be carry-over from other donors' samples. CDR3 nucleotides: TGCGCCAGCAGCCCGGTGTTACTAGCGGGAGTCGACAATGAGCAGTTCTTC. Translating it yields CASSPVLLAGVDNEQFF.